This entry lists 5 T cell receptor beta chains sequenced from one sample in a study of CD8 T cells in Susac syndrome. RNA totalling about 0.45 to 1 ug underwent reverse transcription with random hexamers. MiXCR, run by TCRdb on the immunoSEQ multiplex PCR reads, gives a single entry per CDR3 protein. The repertoire has approximately 130,000 distinct CDR3 sequences, under 95% of them found once; the top ten carry around 0.25%. Specimen: CD8+ T cells from PBMCs. All receptors come from a human donor with multiple sclerosis.

CDR3 protein: CASSSEGAQDTQYF. Here the CDR3 DNA reads TGTGCCAGCAGTTCGGAGGGGGCTCAAGATACGCAGTATTTT. This rearrangement joins TRBV12-3 or TRBV12-4 to TRBJ2-3; D perhaps matches TRBD1 (7 bases). This CDR3 comprises 14 residues. V lost 4 bases and J 5 bases, leaving 13 bases between the germline ends.

This chain joins TRBV6-2 or TRBV6-3 and TRBJ2-1; 9 bases agree with TRBD2. The V gene end was trimmed by 4 bases and the J gene end by 8 bases; junction bases not matched to a gene: 6. The CDR3 sequence is 14 residues long. Looked up from germline, CDR1 is MNHEY and CDR2 is SVGEGT. CDR3 residues: CASSFSSGIDEQFF. The CDR3 DNA is TGTGCCAGCAGTTTTTCTAGCGGGATCGATGAGCAGTTCTTC.

A note on this clonotype: An end of the junction differs from the germline gene, which may be a read error. The chain uses TRBV6-5 and TRBJ2-7, with TRBD2 as a possible D gene (5 bases). Germline CDR1 reads MNHEY; CDR2 reads SVGAGI. The CDR3 extends over 11 amino acids. The CDR3 bases are TGTGCCAGCAAACTGAGGGCGGGCGAGCACTTC. This gives the protein CASKLRAGEHF.

The chain combines TRBV7-9 with TRBJ2-7; no reliable D call. This CDR3 is built from 13 residues. CDR1 is SEHNR, CDR2 FQNEAQ, per germline (reference sequence). Trimming removed 4 bases from V and 2 bases from J, with 9 bases in between. DNA for the CDR3: TGTGCCAGCAGCTCTTCGGACCCCTACGAGCAGTACTTC. Translated: CASSSSDPYEQYF.

This chain connects TRBV20-1 to TRBJ2-7; D is uncertain. CDR1 is DFQATT, CDR2 SNEGSKA, per germline (reference sequence). CDR3 length equals 10 residues. Trimming removed 7 bases from V and 4 bases from J, with 8 bases in between. CDR3 protein: CSVLGYEQYF. CDR3 DNA: TGCAGTGTTCTAGGTTACGAGCAGTACTTC.